Sequencing of this T cell receptor (beta chain) was carried out in a study of blood T cell repertoires in COVID-19 (dated by TCRdb to about 2020). Describing the broader study: Collaborator samples came from the United States, Italy and Spain and covered acute and convalescent phases of COVID-19. Where available, HLA class I and class II types were taken from metadata supplied by the sample provider and were not determined by assay-based typing. The repertoires were made available in a free public database intended to serve as a resource for research on the immune response to SARS-CoV-2. The dataset comprised deeply sampled blood TCRbeta repertoires from subjects exposed to, actively infected with, or recovered from COVID-19. Sample metadata almost always included a de-identified subject ID, COVID-19 status, age in years and sex. The prospective study material was composed of cDNA or gDNA derived from T cells, B-cell-depleted T cells, or PBMCs. The samples were drawn from the first 160 participants of the ongoing ImmuneRACE study and from 1,254 subjects provided by 6 global collaborators. Results the study describes overall, beyond this receptor: The amount of clinical and demographic metadata varied by source and participant and was provided uncurated.

Comments on this clone: Its cognate antigen has yet to be identified. Base qualities are not at hand, and no much larger clone is one base apart.

Each collaborating institution followed its own protocols to collect whole blood in K2EDTA tubes. For TCRbeta analysis, collaborators shipped samples as frozen whole blood, isolated PBMCs, or DNA extracted from either of those sample types. Inclusive of the bounding cysteine and phenylalanine, the CDR3 is 16 residues long. Left in the record is the CDR3 DNA by itself, 48 bases read in frame from the first base. Looking up the germline V gene yields CDR1 MNHEY and CDR2 SVGAGI. V is cut by 0 bases and J by 0 bases, and the space between the germline ends is 6 bases. TCRbeta CDR3 regions were amplified from genomic DNA by means of the immunoSEQ Assay, a bias-controlled multiplex PCR. The study's own analysis went as follows. Within the assay, amplification of reference gene primers was used to estimate how many nucleated cells each sample contained. Sequence reads were collapsed and filtered to measure the absolute abundance of every unique TCRbeta CDR3 rearrangement. Productive Simpson clonality was computed per sample as the square root of Simpson's diversity index over productive rearrangements. Not all clones reach the TCRdb copy of this immuneACCESS table, which keeps in-frame sequences only. Checked studies attribute under half of the gap to unresolved V genes and leave the rest unexplained. V, J and clone size are taken as reported in that table, and D and trimming were inferred from the DNA itself. This sample comprises over 90,000 clones, about 83% of them detected only once. The ten largest clones represent about 10% of the sample.

The origin of this receptor is a man aged 40-49 years with active or convalescent COVID-19. This chain is built from TRBV6-5 and TRBJ2-6; perhaps TRBD1 is the D gene, with 6 bases matching. Sequenced sample: peripheral blood. CDR3 reads: CASSYSGASGANVLTF. The DNA sequence follows: TGTGCCAGCAGTTACTCGGGGGCCTCTGGGGCCAACGTCCTGACTTTC.